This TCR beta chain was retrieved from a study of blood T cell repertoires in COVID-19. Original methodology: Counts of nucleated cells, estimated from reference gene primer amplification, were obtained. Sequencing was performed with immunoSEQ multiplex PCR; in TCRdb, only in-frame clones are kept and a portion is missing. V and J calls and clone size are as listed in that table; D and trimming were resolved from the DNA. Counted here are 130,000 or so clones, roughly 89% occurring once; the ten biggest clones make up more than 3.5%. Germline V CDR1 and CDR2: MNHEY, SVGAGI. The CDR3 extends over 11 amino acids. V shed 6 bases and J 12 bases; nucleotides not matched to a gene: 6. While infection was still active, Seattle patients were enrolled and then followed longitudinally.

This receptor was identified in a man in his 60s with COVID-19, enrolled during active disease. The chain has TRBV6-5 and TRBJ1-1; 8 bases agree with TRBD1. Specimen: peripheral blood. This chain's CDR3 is CASRMGQETFF. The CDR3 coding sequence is TGTGCCAGCAGGATGGGACAGGAAACTTTCTTT.